This TCR beta chain was found in a study of tumor-infiltrating lymphocytes in localized non-small cell lung cancer. Overall study context: Some samples were collected after neoadjuvant chemotherapy; smokers, never-smokers and several histologies were included.

Trimming shortened V by 1 base and J by 3 bases, and 10 bases separated the two germline ends. The CDR3 length is 14 residues. Germline V CDR1 and CDR2: SGHTA, FQGNSA. This table comes from immunoSEQ multiplex PCR, and its TCRdb copy is limited to in-frame clones, with some not included. The sample has 10,000 to 15,000 clones; over 65% are singletons. Sequences were obtained from lung tumor tissue. This chain connects TRBV7-2 to TRBJ2-7; unclear D gene. The receptor was isolated from a human donor with non-small cell lung cancer. CDR3 residues: CASSLVVRGYEQYF. The CDR3 DNA sequence: TGTGCCAGCAGCTTAGTGGTGAGAGGCTACGAGCAGTACTTC.